This passage covers 11 T cell receptor beta chains from one sample sequenced in a study of spatial heterogeneity in lung cancer. Time point in this sample: blood at routine non-recurrence follow-up after resection. Sequencing was performed on whole RNA extracted from tumor and nontumor lung tissue, or from frozen PBMC, and the material was left unsorted. TCRdb independently ran MiXCR on the 5' RACE reads; one entry per CDR3 protein. The table records around 120,000 distinct CDR3 sequences, 10% to 15% of them present only once. The sample was PBMCs, taken at follow-up. The receptor source for this set is a male donor with early-stage non-small cell lung cancer.

V gene TRBV12-3 or TRBV12-4 combines with J gene TRBJ2-3; 8 positions match TRBD1. V was pared by 2 bases and J by 5 bases, with 9 bases of the junction left unmatched. The CDR3 is made up of 16 amino acids. As DNA, the CDR3 is TGTGCCAGCAGTTTAAGTAGCAGGGGGCTGGGAGATACGCAGTATTTT. Translated: CASSLSSRGLGDTQYF.

Only a few counts were recorded for this clonotype. V and J are TRBV10-3 and TRBJ2-6; D gene ambiguous. The CDR3 covers 12 residues. Germline values: CDR1 ENHRY, CDR2 SYGVKD. The V gene lost 10 bases and the J gene lost 2 bases, with 6 bases spanning the gap. The CDR3 sequence is CATGAGANVLTF. The CDR3 bases are TGTGCCACCGGAGCTGGGGCCAACGTCCTGACTTTC.

The chain links TRBV7-2 to TRBJ2-7; 12 bases are a match to TRBD1. V shed 5 bases, J shed 2 bases, and the junction held 1 base outside the gene matches. Germline CDR1 reads SGHTA; CDR2 reads FQGNSA. The CDR3 length is 14 residues. The CDR3 sequence: CASSRDRGPYEQYF. CDR3 nucleotide sequence: TGTGCCAGCAGCCGGGACAGGGGGCCCTACGAGCAGTACTTC.

This clonotype appeared a few times. V is TRBV7-2 and J is TRBJ1-6, with 8 bases identical to TRBD1. Trimming cost V 5 bases and J 7 bases; bases outside gene matches: 10. Looked up from germline, CDR1 is SGHTA and CDR2 is FQGNSA. The CDR3 loop spans 16 amino acids. CDR3 sequence reads: CASSLIWTGKNSPLHF. In nucleotides, the CDR3 is TGTGCCAGCAGCCTAATTTGGACAGGGAAGAATTCACCCCTCCACTTT. The whole variable domain, filled in from reference TRBV7-2 and TRBJ1-6, reads GAGVSQSPSNKVTEKGKDVELRCDPISGHTALYWYRQSLGQGLEFLIYFQGNSAPDKSGLPSDRFSAERTGGSVSTLTIQRTQQEDSAVYLCASSLIWTGKNSPLHFGNGTRLTVT.

The chain's CDR3 is CASSVTHTPGDTQYF. CDR3 sequence (DNA): TGTGCCAGCAGCGTCACCCACACCCCAGGCGATACGCAGTATTTT. The rearrangement joins TRBV9 to TRBJ2-3, with no clear D. CDR3 length equals 15 residues. V lost 2 bases, J lost 6 bases, and 16 bases lay in between. Germline V CDR1 and CDR2: SGDLS, YYNGEE.

The chain has TRBV11-2 and TRBJ2-3, with 7 bases lining up with TRBD2. Trimming took 1 base from V and 4 from J; bases not matched to a gene: 8. CDR1 SGHAT and CDR2 FQNNGV come from the germline V gene. This CDR3 region has 16 residues. The CDR3 here is CASSLGGGLDADTQYF. The CDR3 nucleotides are TGTGCCAGCAGCTTAGGGGGTGGACTAGATGCAGATACGCAGTATTTT.

This clonotype was counted only a few times. The gene calls are TRBV24-1 and TRBJ2-5, with 15 bases fitting TRBD2. Germline CDR1 reads KGHDR; CDR2 reads SFDVKD. The V and J ends lost 1 base and 5 bases, in that order; junction bases with no gene match: 10. CDR3 size: 19 residues. CDR3 nucleotide sequence: TGTGCCACCAGTGATTTCGGGACTAGCGGGGGGCGCCCCCGGGAGACCCAGTACTTC. Residues: CATSDFGTSGGRPRETQYF.

This clonotype was seen a handful of times. This chain uses TRBV7-9 with TRBJ2-3, with 9 nucleotides matching TRBD2. The CDR3 consists of 17 residues. After removal of 5 bases from V and 6 bases from J, the junction contained 15 bases not matched to a gene. Germline-derived CDR1 and CDR2 are SEHNR and FQNEAQ (reference sequence). DNA for the CDR3: TGTGCCAGCAGCCTGAACAGACTAGCGGCCCCGACGGATACGCAGTATTTT. Translating it yields CASSLNRLAAPTDTQYF.

The chain recombines TRBV3-1 with TRBJ1-2; D ambiguous. This CDR3 is 13 amino acids long. CDR1 is LGHDT and CDR2 is YNNKEL in the germline V gene (reference sequence). V was trimmed by 0 bases and J by 4 bases, leaving 6 bases between them. The CDR3 DNA reads as TGTGCCAGCAGCCAAGAAGTCTTCTATGGCTACACCTTC. Translation: CASSQEVFYGYTF. Drawing the rest from reference TRBV3-1 and TRBJ1-2, the complete variable domain is DTAVSQTPKYLVTQMGNDKSIKCEQNLGHDTMYWYKQDSKKFLKIMFSYNNKELIINETVPNRFSPKSPDKAHLNLHINSLELGDSAVYFCASSQEVFYGYTFGSGTRLTVV.

This clonotype showed up many times. The chain has TRBV9 and TRBJ1-4; no firm D call. Trimming stripped 5 bases from V and 8 bases from J, with 7 bases between. The CDR3 spans 11 residues. Per germline, CDR1 SGDLS and CDR2 YYNGEE. CDR3 in amino acids: CASRIYEKLFF. In DNA form, the CDR3 reads TGTGCCAGCAGGATATACGAAAAACTGTTTTTT. The variable domain in full, completed from reference TRBV9 and TRBJ1-4, reads DSGVTQTPKHLITATGQRVTLRCSPRSGDLSVYWYQQSLDQGLQFLIQYYNGEERAKGNILERFSAQQFPDLHSELNLSSLELGDSALYFCASRIYEKLFFGSGTQLSVL.

This clonotype was seen at least ten times. The chain joins TRBV23-1 to TRBJ2-7; unclear D gene. TRBV23-1 is an ORF; its function is uncertain. The CDR3 runs 15 residues. Trimming took off 0 bases at V and 0 bases at J, with 9 bases between the two ends. In DNA form, the CDR3 reads TGCGCCAGCAGTCAATCCGGTCACAGCTCCTACGAGCAGTACTTC. Translation gives CASSQSGHSSYEQYF.